This entry features one TCR beta chain sequence. Its target is not known. Primers for the PCR totalled 60 Vbeta and 13 Jbeta. TCRdb's copy holds only in-frame clones and misses some; the assay was immunoSEQ multiplex PCR. The table lists some 200,000 clones, with approximately 0.72% in the top ten. With 8 bases clipped from V and 4 bases from J, the junction kept 8 bases outside the gene matches. Germline assignment: CDR1 SGHVS and CDR2 FNYEAQ. The CDR3 is 15 amino acids. These data originate in a study of cytomegalovirus exposure and HLA in healthy donors. Study-wide results and limits: A later analysis appeared to link common viral pathogens to several of the most significant clusters.

Specimen: PBMCs. The V gene is TRBV7-6, the J gene TRBJ2-1; 10 nucleotides line up with TRBD2. This sequence was found in a woman between 18 and 30 years old in good health and CMV-seropositive. CDR3 sequence reads: CASSTTAGGYNEQFF. Here the CDR3 DNA reads TGTGCCAGCTCGACAACAGCGGGGGGGTACAATGAGCAGTTCTTC.